These T cell receptor beta chains were read from a single sample in a study of cytomegalovirus exposure and HLA in healthy donors. The data were produced by immunoSEQ multiplex PCR, yet TCRdb's version contains in-frame clones alone and is incomplete. Here the sample spans about 52,000 clones, roughly 60% being singletons. The specimen was PBMCs. These receptors all stem from a human donor in good health. Both conserved end residues are part of each CDR3. The D gene is left open where the match is weak. Clone size is stated in some rows and not others, as once, few, many or a class when expanded.

V gene: TRBV5-4; D gene: TRBD1; clone size: few; J gene: TRBJ2-7; CDR3 DNA: TGTGCCAGCAGCCGTTCCGGGACAGGAAACAAGTACTCCTACGAGCAGTACTTC; CDR3 protein: CASSRSGTGNKYSYEQYF
V gene: TRBV6-5; D gene: TRBD1; clone size: .; J gene: TRBJ1-2; CDR3 DNA: TGTGCCAGCAGAGGCGCAGGGGGTTGGGGCTACACCTTC; CDR3 protein: CASRGAGGWGYTF
V gene: TRBV2; D gene: .; clone size: once; J gene: TRBJ1-6; CDR3 DNA: TGTGCCAGCAGTGAAGCAGGGGGTCGGGGTAATTCACCCCTCCACTTT; CDR3 protein: CASSEAGGRGNSPLHF
V gene: TRBV30; D gene: .; clone size: .; J gene: TRBJ2-1; CDR3 DNA: TGTGCCTGCGGACTGGAGCGCTACAATGAGCAGTTCTTC; CDR3 protein: CACGLERYNEQFF
V gene: TRBV2; D gene: .; clone size: few; J gene: TRBJ1-2; CDR3 DNA: TGTGCCAGCAGTCTTTGGCATGGCTACACCTTC; CDR3 protein: CASSLWHGYTF
V gene: TRBV18; D gene: TRBD1; clone size: .; J gene: TRBJ1-1; CDR3 DNA: TGTGCCAGCTCACCAGGACAGGCTGGGGCGAACACTGAAGCTTTCTTT; CDR3 protein: CASSPGQAGANTEAFF
V gene: TRBV6-1; D gene: .; clone size: .; J gene: TRBJ1-5; CDR3 DNA: TGTGCCAGCAGTGAAGATCCGGGGTTTCAGCCCCAGCATTTT; CDR3 protein: CASSEDPGFQPQHF
V gene: TRBV7-9; D gene: TRBD1; clone size: .; J gene: TRBJ1-2; CDR3 DNA: TGTGCCAGCAGCTCAGAGGACAGGGGAGGCTACACCTTC; CDR3 protein: CASSSEDRGGYTF
V gene: TRBV6-5; D gene: .; clone size: few; J gene: TRBJ2-7; CDR3 DNA: TGTGCCAGCAGCACCCAGGGTCCCTACGAGCAGTACTTC; CDR3 protein: CASSTQGPYEQYF
V gene: TRBV29-1; D gene: .; clone size: .; J gene: TRBJ1-2; CDR3 DNA: TGCAGCGTGGAATCGACAGTACCCAACTATGGCTACACCTTC; CDR3 protein: CSVESTVPNYGYTF
V gene: TRBV6-5; D gene: TRBD1; clone size: .; J gene: TRBJ2-7; CDR3 DNA: TGTGCCAGCAGTACAGACAGGGGGCCCTACGAGCAGTACTTC; CDR3 protein: CASSTDRGPYEQYF
V gene: TRBV30; D gene: TRBD2; clone size: .; J gene: TRBJ2-3; CDR3 DNA: TGTGCCTGGAGTACCCAAATTAGCGGGAGGACAGATACGCAGTATTTT; CDR3 protein: CAWSTQISGRTDTQYF
V gene: TRBV13; D gene: .; clone size: few; J gene: TRBJ2-5; CDR3 DNA: TGTGCCAGCAGCTTCGAGGCGGGTACCCAAGAGACCCAGTACTTC; CDR3 protein: CASSFEAGTQETQYF
V gene: TRBV30; D gene: .; clone size: .; J gene: TRBJ1-1; CDR3 DNA: TGTGCCTGGATGGTGCGCGCGAACACTGAAGCTTTCTTT; CDR3 protein: CAWMVRANTEAFF
V gene: TRBV27; D gene: .; clone size: .; J gene: TRBJ1-5; CDR3 DNA: TGTGCCAGCAGTTTCGGACAGTTCCATCAGCCCCAGCATTTT; CDR3 protein: CASSFGQFHQPQHF
V gene: TRBV14; D gene: .; clone size: .; J gene: TRBJ2-5; CDR3 DNA: TGTGCCAGCAGCCAAGTTTCCAGGGGAGCGGGACAAGAGACCCAGTACTTC; CDR3 protein: CASSQVSRGAGQETQYF
V gene: TRBV5-1; D gene: TRBD2; clone size: .; J gene: TRBJ2-7; CDR3 DNA: TGCGCCAGCAGCGCGGGACTAGCGGGGACAAGCTCCTACGAGCAGTACTTC; CDR3 protein: CASSAGLAGTSSYEQYF
V gene: TRBV4-1; D gene: .; clone size: .; J gene: TRBJ2-2; CDR3 DNA: TGCGCCAGCAGCCAAGAAGCAGGCTCTTACACCGGGGAGCTGTTTTTT; CDR3 protein: CASSQEAGSYTGELFF
V gene: TRBV9; D gene: .; clone size: .; J gene: TRBJ1-1; CDR3 DNA: TGTGCCAGCAGCGTAGGGGTACAGCTCGTGAACACTGAAGCTTTCTTT; CDR3 protein: CASSVGVQLVNTEAFF
V gene: TRBV27; D gene: .; clone size: few; J gene: TRBJ1-2; CDR3 DNA: TGTGCCAGCAGTTTACAGGGGTATGGCTACACCTTC; CDR3 protein: CASSLQGYGYTF
V gene: TRBV9; D gene: .; clone size: .; J gene: TRBJ2-5; CDR3 DNA: TGTGCCAGCAGCGTAGGGCTTAAAAGGGGATCTTCAGAGACCCAGTACTTC; CDR3 protein: CASSVGLKRGSSETQYF
V gene: TRBV4-3; D gene: TRBD1; clone size: once; J gene: TRBJ1-4; CDR3 DNA: TGCGCCAGCAGCCAAGATTGGCCCGGACAGGGGGCATGGGAAAAACTGTTTTTT; CDR3 protein: CASSQDWPGQGAWEKLFF
V gene: TRBV19; D gene: TRBD1; clone size: .; J gene: TRBJ2-1; CDR3 DNA: TGTGCCAGTAGTTTTTGGCGGACAGGGGAATCCTACAATGAGCAGTTCTTC; CDR3 protein: CASSFWRTGESYNEQFF
V gene: TRBV4-1; D gene: .; clone size: .; J gene: TRBJ2-7; CDR3 DNA: TGCGCCAGCAGCCAAGAGTCAGGGAGGAACTACGAGCAGTACTTC; CDR3 protein: CASSQESGRNYEQYF
V gene: TRBV7-6; D gene: TRBD2; clone size: .; J gene: TRBJ2-1; CDR3 DNA: TGTGCCAGCAGCCTATATACTAGCGGAGGAGATGAGCAGTTCTTC; CDR3 protein: CASSLYTSGGDEQFF
V gene: TRBV2; D gene: TRBD1; clone size: few; J gene: TRBJ2-7; CDR3 DNA: TGTGCCAGCAGGCCGGGACAGGGGGACTACGAGCAGTACTTC; CDR3 protein: CASRPGQGDYEQYF
V gene: TRBV25-1; D gene: TRBD1; clone size: few; J gene: TRBJ2-7; CDR3 DNA: TGTGCCAGCAGTGGGGGACAGGATCCCTACGAGCAGTACTTC; CDR3 protein: CASSGGQDPYEQYF
V gene: TRBV27; D gene: TRBD1; clone size: .; J gene: TRBJ1-2; CDR3 DNA: TGTGCCAGCAGTTTCTCCGGGACAGGGGTTGGCTACACCTTC; CDR3 protein: CASSFSGTGVGYTF
V gene: TRBV11-1; D gene: .; clone size: .; J gene: TRBJ1-2; CDR3 DNA: TGTGCCAGCAGCTCTAGCTTACAGGGCGGTCTTCGGGGCTACACCTTC; CDR3 protein: CASSSSLQGGLRGYTF
V gene: TRBV5-6; D gene: TRBD1; clone size: .; J gene: TRBJ1-2; CDR3 DNA: TGTGCCAGCAGCTTGATGGGACAGCTCTATGGCTACACCTTC; CDR3 protein: CASSLMGQLYGYTF
V gene: TRBV28; D gene: .; clone size: few; J gene: TRBJ2-2; CDR3 DNA: TGTGCCAGCAGTTCGCACAGGGCTCCCAACACCGGGGAGCTGTTTTTT; CDR3 protein: CASSSHRAPNTGELFF
V gene: TRBV7-2; D gene: TRBD2; clone size: .; J gene: TRBJ2-3; CDR3 DNA: TGTGCCAGCAGACAAGTTGGGGGCGGGGGGCCAGATACGCAGTATTTT; CDR3 protein: CASRQVGGGGPDTQYF
V gene: TRBV6-5; D gene: TRBD1; clone size: .; J gene: TRBJ1-3; CDR3 DNA: TGTGCCAGCAGTTACAACAGGGGGCTATCTGGAAACACCATATATTTT; CDR3 protein: CASSYNRGLSGNTIYF
V gene: TRBV5-1; D gene: .; clone size: .; J gene: TRBJ1-1; CDR3 DNA: TGCGCCAGCAGCCCCTATGACAGATCGAACACTGAAGCTTTCTTT; CDR3 protein: CASSPYDRSNTEAFF
V gene: TRBV7-9; D gene: .; clone size: .; J gene: TRBJ1-4; CDR3 DNA: TGTGCCAGCAGCCCCCGACAGGCAACTAATGAAAAACTGTTTTTT; CDR3 protein: CASSPRQATNEKLFF
V gene: TRBV9; D gene: TRBD1; clone size: .; J gene: TRBJ1-2; CDR3 DNA: TGTGCCAGCACTTCGACAGGGGATAGCTATGGCTACACCTTC; CDR3 protein: CASTSTGDSYGYTF
V gene: TRBV29-1; D gene: .; clone size: .; J gene: TRBJ1-4; CDR3 DNA: TGCAGCGTTGTGGAGTCCGCTTCTGAAAAACTGTTTTTT; CDR3 protein: CSVVESASEKLFF
V gene: TRBV11-1; D gene: .; clone size: .; J gene: TRBJ1-1; CDR3 DNA: TGTGCCAGCAGCTTAGAAACACAGGGTCAGAGGGCTTTCTTT; CDR3 protein: CASSLETQGQRAFF
V gene: TRBV5-6; D gene: .; clone size: few; J gene: TRBJ2-7; CDR3 DNA: TGTGCCAGCTTCAGGAAAGGCCCACACGAGCAGTACTTC; CDR3 protein: CASFRKGPHEQYF
V gene: TRBV19; D gene: .; clone size: few; J gene: TRBJ1-5; CDR3 DNA: TGTGCCAGTAGCCTTACAGGTCTTGGTGGCAGAGGTGAGCCCCAGCATTTT; CDR3 protein: CASSLTGLGGRGEPQHF
V gene: TRBV6-6; D gene: .; clone size: many; J gene: TRBJ1-3; CDR3 DNA: TGTGCCACAGTAACAGGGACTAACTCTGGAAACACCATATATTTT; CDR3 protein: CATVTGTNSGNTIYF
V gene: TRBV30; D gene: TRBD1; clone size: .; J gene: TRBJ1-2; CDR3 DNA: TGTGCCTGGAGTGTACAGGGGCCCTCCTATGGCTACACCTTC; CDR3 protein: CAWSVQGPSYGYTF
V gene: TRBV2; D gene: TRBD1; clone size: .; J gene: TRBJ1-4; CDR3 DNA: TGTGCCAGTGCCGGGACAGGTAGTGAAAAACTGTTTTTT; CDR3 protein: CASAGTGSEKLFF
V gene: TRBV19; D gene: .; clone size: few; J gene: TRBJ2-7; CDR3 DNA: TGTGCCAGTACCCCTGGGAGCTCCTACGAGCAGTACTTC; CDR3 protein: CASTPGSSYEQYF
V gene: TRBV27; D gene: .; clone size: few; J gene: TRBJ1-1; CDR3 DNA: TGTGCCAGCAAGGTTTTACAGTCACCTATCCCTTTCTTT; CDR3 protein: CASKVLQSPIPFF
V gene: TRBV2; D gene: TRBD1; clone size: .; J gene: TRBJ1-1; CDR3 DNA: TGTGCCAGCAGTGATCGGGGACAGGGGCTGAACACTGAAGCTTTCTTT; CDR3 protein: CASSDRGQGLNTEAFF
V gene: TRBV5-1; D gene: TRBD2; clone size: .; J gene: TRBJ2-3; CDR3 DNA: TGCGCCAGCAGCTTAGCGGGGGGACCCACCGATACGCAGTATTTT; CDR3 protein: CASSLAGGPTDTQYF
V gene: TRBV7-8; D gene: .; clone size: .; J gene: TRBJ1-5; CDR3 DNA: TGTGCCAGCAGCTTAGAACCGGGTTTCAATCAGCCCCAGCATTTT; CDR3 protein: CASSLEPGFNQPQHF
V gene: TRBV6-5; D gene: .; clone size: .; J gene: TRBJ1-1; CDR3 DNA: TGTGCCAGCAGCTGGGTGGGGGGGGTGAACACTGAAGCTTTCTTT; CDR3 protein: CASSWVGGVNTEAFF
V gene: TRBV27; D gene: .; clone size: .; J gene: TRBJ2-7; CDR3 DNA: TGTGCCAGCAGTTCCCTCGGGACATCCACCTACGAGCAGTACTTC; CDR3 protein: CASSSLGTSTYEQYF
V gene: TRBV10-3; D gene: .; clone size: few; J gene: TRBJ2-3; CDR3 DNA: TGTGCCATCAGTGAGAGGGCGGCGGGGCTTAGCACAGATACGCAGTATTTT; CDR3 protein: CAISERAAGLSTDTQYF